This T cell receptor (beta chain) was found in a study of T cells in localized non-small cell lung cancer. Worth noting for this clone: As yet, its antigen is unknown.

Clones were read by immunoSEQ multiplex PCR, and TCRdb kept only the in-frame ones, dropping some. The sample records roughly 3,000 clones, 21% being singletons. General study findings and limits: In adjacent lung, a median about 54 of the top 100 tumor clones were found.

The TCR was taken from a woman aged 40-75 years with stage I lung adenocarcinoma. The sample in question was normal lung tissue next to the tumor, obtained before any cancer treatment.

CDR3 region: CASREFGQGAGEQYF. The CDR3 coding sequence is TGTGCCAGCAGGGAATTCGGACAGGGGGCGGGTGAGCAGTACTTC. The chain employs TRBV6-8 and TRBJ2-7; 11 bases map to TRBD1. Germline V lookup: CDR1 MNHGY, CDR2 SAAAGT. The junction had 11 bases not matched to a gene; V was cut back by 6 bases and J by 7 bases. This CDR3 has 15 residues.